One T cell receptor (beta chain) is described in this entry. This clone was seen only a few times. The target of this receptor is not known. Per-nucleotide qualities are absent, and no much larger clonotype sits a single base away. The entire amount of isolated RNA was reverse transcribed using the High Capacity cDNA Reverse Transcription Kit, so the sequenced TCRB transcripts were expressed ones. For stem cell-like memory T cell samples, survey-depth immunoSEQ sequencing was used, averaging about 1 million total reads per sample. Sorted cells were lysed in RLT buffer, and RNA was extracted using DNase-treated RNeasy Micro or Mini kits according to cell number. Each cell subset was processed separately to prevent cross-contamination, with patient and healthy donor samples processed together. The immunoSEQ multiplex PCR was used to amplify TCRB sequences from cDNA, yielding 87-bp fragments that span the CDR3 region. Amplicons were sequenced on the Illumina HiSeq platform. The authors' analysis ran thus. PCR bias was computationally corrected using synthetic template baselines, reads within Hamming distance 2 were collapsed, and singletons that could not be merged were discarded. By aligning reads against IMGT, V, D and J genes, CDR3 length, and insertions or deletions at six rearrangement sites were assigned. Within each subset, clonotype counts were normalized to sorted cell number, after which true diversity and Gini coefficients were computed with the tcR R package. The overlap coefficient, calculated on TCRB nucleotide sequences, was used to measure repertoire sharing. As stored in TCRdb, this immuneACCESS dataset retains in-frame rearrangements with V and J assigned. A fraction of the clones does not appear; measured against another copy, unresolved V genes explain less than half of the discrepancy, and the remainder lacks a known reason. V and J calls and clone size are given by that table; D and trimming were obtained from the DNA. This sample is represented by some 100,000 clones; 40% of them were singletons. Over 0.065% of the sample rests with the top ten.

The sample comes from a study of beta chain features in type 1 diabetes (dated by TCRdb to 2017 to 2018). General notes on the study: Mean age, gender distribution, total cell number and subset yield were not different between patients and healthy donors. A total of approximately 100,000,000 sorted cells were examined across all samples, and the number of cells per subset was strongly correlated with RNA yield. The study compared TCRB repertoires of sorted circulating CD4+ T cell subsets between recently diagnosed type 1 diabetes patients and matched healthy donors. Regulatory and stem cell-like memory subsets were obtained from only 8 patients and roughly 8 healthy donors, while naive and central memory subsets were obtained from all 30 or so donors.

What the work shows at the level of the full study, not this receptor alone: Patients with type 1 diabetes made fewer insertions and deleted more nucleotides at VDJ recombination sites, implying thymic rearrangement abnormalities. Shorter templates might be favored by PCR, yet because patient and control samples were amplified and corrected together, any such skew would affect both groups equally. HLA sub-analyses involved small numbers of individuals, so any influence of HLA type on TCRB rearrangement remained unresolved. Sequencing cDNA rather than genomic DNA could over-represent highly expressing activated cells, although activation and CD3 levels did not differ between groups. Type 1 diabetes patients showed a moderate but significant shortening of TCRB CDR3 length in all four CD4+ subsets. Naive, central memory and regulatory TCRB repertoires appeared to be more similar among patients than among healthy donors.

The CDR1 and CDR2 encoded by the germline V gene (reference sequence) are GTSNPN and SVGIG. V is pared back by 0 bases and J by 1 base, with 9 bases lying between the germline termini. Spanning cysteine to phenylalanine, the CDR3 consists of 14 amino acids. Here the CDR3 DNA is all that survives: 42 bases in frame from base 1. Each donor gave one peripheral blood draw, averaging about 100 mL, which was collected into heparinised tubes. Naive, central memory, regulatory and stem cell-like memory CD4+ T cells were sorted on a BD FACSAria II using a panel including CD45RO, CCR7, CD25, CD127, CD95 and CD27. Every sorted population had a purity above 95%. Right away, PBMCs were isolated by Lymphoprep density gradient centrifugation and were stained directly, with no culture step. So that batch effects would be minimized, each experiment stained and sorted samples in pairs, pairing one healthy donor with one patient.

The TCR was taken from a woman aged 18-30 years in good health. Sequences were obtained from stem cell memory CD4+ T cells from blood. The sample's cell subset or site label, in plain terms: stem cell-like memory CD4+ T cells. The chain links TRBV30 with TRBJ1-2, with the D gene not confidently named. The CDR3 has the sequence CAWSVNSLNYGYTF. The nucleotides are TGTGCCTGGAGTGTAAACAGCCTTAACTATGGCTACACCTTC.